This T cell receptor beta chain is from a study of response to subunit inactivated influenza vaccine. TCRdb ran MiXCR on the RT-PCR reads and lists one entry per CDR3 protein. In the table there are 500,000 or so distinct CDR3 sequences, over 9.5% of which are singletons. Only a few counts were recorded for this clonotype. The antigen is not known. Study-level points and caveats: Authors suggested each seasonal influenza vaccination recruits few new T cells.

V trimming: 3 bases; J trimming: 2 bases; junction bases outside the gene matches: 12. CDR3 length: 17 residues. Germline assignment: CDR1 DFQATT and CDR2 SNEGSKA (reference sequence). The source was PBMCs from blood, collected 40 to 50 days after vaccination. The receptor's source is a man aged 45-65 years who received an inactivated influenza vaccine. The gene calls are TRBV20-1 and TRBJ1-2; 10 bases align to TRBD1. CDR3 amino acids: CSASPPRGQGKNYGYTF. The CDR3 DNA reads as TGCAGTGCTAGTCCCCCCCGGGGACAGGGGAAAAACTATGGCTACACCTTC.